Shown below are 15 T cell receptor beta chains from a single sample sequenced in a study of cytomegalovirus exposure and HLA in healthy donors. PCR employed 60 Vbeta and 13 Jbeta primers. Clones were read by immunoSEQ multiplex PCR, and TCRdb kept only the in-frame ones, dropping some. The sample yields under 200,000 clones, roughly 79% seen once. The sequencing input was PBMCs. The receptor source for this set is a male donor in good health and CMV-seropositive.

The V and J genes are TRBV29-1 and TRBJ2-1, with 11 bases identical to TRBD1. V lost 0 bases to trimming and J lost 6 bases; unmatched junction nucleotides: 4. This CDR3 has 15 amino acids. Germline CDR1 is SQVTM and CDR2 is ANQGSEA. Here the CDR3 reads CSVEDRDRGANEQFF. The CDR3 DNA reads as TGCAGCGTTGAAGATAGGGACAGGGGGGCCAATGAGCAGTTCTTC.

The chain employs TRBV11-3 and TRBJ2-2; no reliable D call. Germline V CDR1 and CDR2: SGHNT, YENEEA. The CDR3 contains 13 residues. Trimming took 4 bases from V and 8 from J, leaving 11 bases between them. CDR3 sequence reads: CASSSDSTGELFF. CDR3 DNA sequence: TGTGCCAGCAGCTCCGATTCGACAGGGGAGCTGTTTTTT.

The chain links TRBV5-1 to TRBJ2-7; 8 bases agree with TRBD1. CDR3 length: 15 residues. The V segment lost 2 bases and the J segment 5 bases; nucleotides outside the gene matches: 9. Germline V gene sequence: CDR1 SGHRS, CDR2 YFSETQ. CDR3 nucleotide sequence: TGCGCCAGCAGCTTCCTGACAGGGGTTCTGAACGAGCAGTACTTC. It specifies CASSFLTGVLNEQYF.

The chain couples TRBV7-6 to TRBJ1-1; D may be TRBD1 (5 bases). Germline-derived CDR1 and CDR2 are SGHVS and FNYEAQ. V dropped 2 bases and J dropped 3 bases, with 10 bases sitting between them. This CDR3 comprises 14 residues. The CDR3 bases are TGTGCCAGCAGCTTAAATACAGGAGACACTGAAGCTTTCTTT. Residues: CASSLNTGDTEAFF.

The chain is built from TRBV12-5 and TRBJ1-2; 7 bases fit TRBD1. The germline V gene encodes CDR1 LGHNT and CDR2 FRNRAP. V dropped 4 bases and J dropped 8; count of bases not matched to a gene: 10. CDR3 length equals 14 residues. The CDR3 DNA follows: TGTGCTAGTGGTTCATTGACAGGGAAGGACGGCTACACCTTC. It codes for CASGSLTGKDGYTF.

A single count supports this clone. The rearrangement uses TRBV27 and TRBJ2-2, with D unresolved. Germline V gene data show CDR1 as MNHEY and CDR2 as SMNVEV (reference sequence). Trimming stripped 2 bases from V and 0 bases from J, with 4 bases between. The CDR3 is 14 amino acids. CDR3 nucleotides: TGTGCCAGCAGTTTAACGGCGAACACCGGGGAGCTGTTTTTT. This sequence encodes CASSLTANTGELFF.

The rearrangement joins TRBV6-1 to TRBJ2-3; D may be TRBD1 (6 bases). The germline V and J ends were trimmed by 4 bases and 3 bases, with 14 bases remaining between them. The germline gives CDR1 MNHNS, CDR2 SASEGT. The CDR3 extends over 15 amino acids. The CDR3 DNA follows: TGTGCCAGCAGTGGCCTGCTAACAGGGACAGATACGCAGTATTTT. The encoded protein is CASSGLLTGTDTQYF.

V usage is TRBV30 and J usage is TRBJ2-7; D is possibly TRBD1 (6 bases). Germline V gene sequence: CDR1 GTSNPN, CDR2 SVGIG (reference sequence). The CDR3 runs to 14 residues. V dropped 0 bases and J dropped 3 bases, with 12 bases sitting between them. The CDR3 coding sequence is TGTGCCTGGAGTGTACCGGAAGGGGGCTACGAGCAGTACTTC. Protein sequence: CAWSVPEGGYEQYF.

The chain combines TRBV11-2 with TRBJ1-1, with D tentatively TRBD1 (5 bases). This CDR3 has 13 amino acids. Trimming stripped 6 bases from V and 0 bases from J, with 8 bases between. Per germline, CDR1 SGHAT and CDR2 FQNNGV. The CDR3 DNA reads as TGTGCCAGCAGAGGGGTGATGAACACTGAAGCTTTCTTT. Residues: CASRGVMNTEAFF.

V and J are TRBV11-2 and TRBJ2-2; 7 positions match TRBD1. CDR1 is SGHAT and CDR2 is FQNNGV in the germline V gene. The CDR3 runs to 14 residues. The ends lost 5 bases at V and 6 bases at J; junction bases unmatched: 6. The CDR3 DNA sequence: TGTGCCAGCAGCCTCCTAACAGGGGCCGGGGAGCTGTTTTTT. This sequence encodes CASSLLTGAGELFF.

The chain has TRBV27 and TRBJ1-6; D unresolved. From germline, CDR1 is MNHEY and CDR2 SMNVEV (reference sequence). V was shortened by 1 base and J by 9 bases, with 10 bases between the two germline ends. The CDR3 runs 14 residues. In nucleotides, the CDR3 is TGTGCCAGCAGTTTATTCTACGGGAGTTCACCCCTCCACTTT. Encoded protein: CASSLFYGSSPLHF.

This clone is a singleton in its sample. The V call is TRBV5-8, the J call TRBJ2-6, with TRBD1 as a possible D gene (6 bases). V was trimmed by 9 bases and J by 1 base, leaving 11 bases between them. Germline assignment: CDR1 SGHTS and CDR2 YDEGEE. The CDR3 consists of 14 residues. The CDR3 protein is CAISQGSGANVLTF. The CDR3 DNA reads TGTGCCATTTCACAGGGTTCTGGGGCCAACGTCCTGACTTTC. The full variable domain, its missing parts supplied by reference TRBV5-8 and TRBJ2-6, is EAGVTQSPTHLIKTRGQQATLRCSPISGHTSVYWYQQALGLGLQFLLWYDEGEERNRGNFPPRFSGRQFPNYSSELNVNALELEDSALYLCAISQGSGANVLTFGAGSRLTVL.

The chain recombines TRBV5-4 with TRBJ2-3, with TRBD2 matching 9 bases. The V and J ends lost 6 bases and 5 bases, in that order; junction bases with no gene match: 13. This CDR3 has 16 residues. CDR1 SGHNT and CDR2 YYREEE come from the germline V gene (reference sequence). This CDR3 is CASTVGGGGARDTQYF. Written as DNA, the CDR3 is TGTGCCAGCACGGTGGGTGGCGGGGGGGCGAGAGATACGCAGTATTTT.

About this clone itself: At the DNA level, this CDR3 is encoded by other sequences in the same sample as well. V gene TRBV4-1 combines with J gene TRBJ2-2; D is unclear. In germline, CDR1 is MGHRA, CDR2 YSYEKL. V dropped 4 bases and J dropped 2 bases, with 11 bases sitting between them. This CDR3 spans 15 amino acids. CDR3 loop: CASSPRMANTGELFF. Here the CDR3 DNA reads TGCGCCAGCAGCCCCAGGATGGCAAACACCGGGGAGCTGTTTTTT.

The chain combines TRBV7-9 with TRBJ2-5; 13 nucleotides agree with TRBD2. Germline-derived CDR1 and CDR2 are SEHNR and FQNEAQ (reference sequence). CDR3 length: 17 amino acids. Trimming at V came to 5 bases and at J to 5 bases, leaving 11 bases not matched to a gene. The CDR3 nucleotides read TGTGCCAGCAGCCCTCGGACTAGCGGGGGCCTTGGGGAGACCCAGTACTTC. Translated: CASSPRTSGGLGETQYF. Full variable domain (remainder filled in from reference TRBV7-9 and TRBJ2-5): DTGVSQNPRHKITKRGQNVTFRCDPISEHNRLYWYRQTLGQGPEFLTYFQNEAQLEKSRLLSDRFSAERPKGSFSTLEIQRTEQGDSAMYLCASSPRTSGGLGETQYFGPGTRLLVL.